The subject of this entry is one T cell receptor beta chain. From germline, CDR1 is LNHDA and CDR2 SQIVND (reference sequence). CDR3 length: 14 amino acids. Trimming left V 2 bases short and J 0 bases short, with 6 bases between. This record belongs to a study of cytomegalovirus exposure and HLA in healthy donors. The PCR used 60 Vbeta and 13 Jbeta primers. Assay: immunoSEQ multiplex PCR; the TCRdb copy retains only in-frame clones and omits some. The data contain roughly 240,000 clones, about four fifths of them singletons. The TCR originated in a woman in her thirties or forties in good health and CMV-seropositive. Source material: PBMCs. V usage is TRBV19 and J usage is TRBJ2-3; D is perhaps TRBD1 (6 bases). Here the CDR3 reads CASSITGSTDTQYF. The CDR3 DNA follows: TGTGCCAGTAGTATAACAGGGAGCACAGATACGCAGTATTTT.